A single TCR beta chain is shown here with its context. No antigen is known for it. This specimen belongs to a study of T cells expressing NK-cell markers. Study-wide background: Sorted CD3+CD56+NKG2C+, CD3+CD56+NKG2C- and CD3+CD56-NKG2C+ T-cell subsets were beta-chain profiled. Seven donors tested HCMV-seropositive and one tested seronegative among the eight sequenced. Study conclusions and caveats: The dominant NKG2C+ clonotypes represented about 1.0-7.0% of CD8+ T cells in five or six donors.

TCRdb reprocessed the 5' RACE reads and keeps a single row for each CDR3 protein, giving no DNA. In all, the sample yields over 150,000 distinct CDR3 sequences. Germline CDR1 and CDR2: MNHEY and SVGEGT. The CDR3 has 14 residues. The genes are TRBV6-2 or TRBV6-3 and TRBJ2-1. The sequencing sample was made of blood T cells: a sorted CD56 or NKG2C T cell subset, CD4+ or CD8+ T cells, or bulk PBMC T cells (not recorded which). The receptor was derived from a woman in her fifties or sixties in good health. The CDR3 reads CASKQTGPYNEQFF.